Listed below are T cell receptor beta chains from one sample, sequenced in a study of CD8 T cells in Susac syndrome. TCRdb processed the immunoSEQ multiplex PCR reads anew with MiXCR; each CDR3 protein has one entry. This sample yields around 160,000 distinct CDR3 sequences, of which around 94% are seen a single time; around 0.15% belongs to the top ten. Sequencing was performed on CD4+ T cells from PBMCs. The receptors come from a human donor in good health. Both conserved end residues are part of each CDR3. D genes are given only for firm matches. The listing skips clone size in some rows; elsewhere it reads once, few, many or a size class.

j_call d_call clone_size v_call cdr3_nt cdr3_aa
TRBJ2-1 TRBD2 - TRBV14 TGTGCCAGCAGCCAAGGACTAGCGGGGCCAAGGTTCTTC CASSQGLAGPRFF
TRBJ1-1 - - TRBV30 TGTGCCTGGACGGGACAATCGAACACTGAAGCTTTCTTT CAWTGQSNTEAFF
TRBJ2-1 TRBD2 - TRBV5-1 TGCGCCAGCAGCTTGGTCCTAGCGGGGAACAATGAGCAGTTCTTC CASSLVLAGNNEQFF
TRBJ2-7 - - TRBV10-3 TGTGCCATCAGTGAGTCGAACAGGGAACCCTACGAGCAGTACTTC CAISESNREPYEQYF
TRBJ2-2 - - TRBV5-1 TGCGCCAGCAGTTATTCAGGGCAAGACACCGGGGAGCTGTTTTTT CASSYSGQDTGELFF
TRBJ2-7 TRBD1 - TRBV29-1 TGCAGCGTTGTCGGGACAGGGGCCTCCTACGAGCAGTACTTC CSVVGTGASYEQYF
TRBJ1-6 - - TRBV5-6 TGTGCCAGCAGCTTGTCTCCGTTAGGTAATTCACCCCTCCACTTT CASSLSPLGNSPLHF
TRBJ2-5 - - TRBV7-6 TGTGCCAGCAGCTCGACCGAACGAGGTCAGACCCAGTACTTC CASSSTERGQTQYF
TRBJ2-3 - - TRBV5-1 TGCGCCAGCAGCTATCTTCAACGTAGCACAGATACGCAGTATTTT CASSYLQRSTDTQYF
TRBJ1-5 TRBD1 - TRBV2 TGTGCCAGCAGTACCGGGACAGGGCATTATCAGCCCCAGCATTTT CASSTGTGHYQPQHF
TRBJ2-5 - - TRBV6-2/TRBV6-3 TGTGCCAGCAGTTACTCGGGACGGCCAGAGGAGACCCAGTACTTC CASSYSGRPEETQYF
TRBJ1-1 - - TRBV7-9 TGTGCCAGCAGCTTAAGGGCAGGGATCCCTGAAGCTTTCTTT CASSLRAGIPEAFF
TRBJ2-5 TRBD2 - TRBV30 TGTGCCTTTTCCCCGGGGGGGTTGACCCAGTACTTC CAFSPGGLTQYF
TRBJ2-4 - - TRBV7-2 TGTGCCAGCAGCTCGGGTCCGAGCATTCAGTACTTC CASSSGPSIQYF
TRBJ2-3 - - TRBV18 TGTGCCAGCTCACCACAGCGCAGGGACACAGATACGCAGTATTTT CASSPQRRDTDTQYF
TRBJ1-6 TRBD1 - TRBV20-1 TGCAGTGCTAGGGACAGGGTTGGTCCGGATTCACCCCTCCACTTT CSARDRVGPDSPLHF
TRBJ2-5 - - TRBV20-1 TGCAGCGGAATAATGACGGAGACCCAGTACTTC CSGIMTETQYF
TRBJ2-7 - - TRBV18 TGTGCCAGCTCCAGCGAGGATTTGAATTACGAGCAGTACTTC CASSSEDLNYEQYF
TRBJ2-3 - - TRBV20-1 TGCAGTGCAGGTCTGGCGGGGGCGACAGATACGCAGTATTTT CSAGLAGATDTQYF
TRBJ2-5 - - TRBV7-9 TGTGCCAGCAGCTTATTACTAGTCTCTATGGGACAAGAGACCCAGTACTTC CASSLLLVSMGQETQYF
TRBJ1-1 - - TRBV4-3 TGCGCCAGCAGCCAAGATCATCTGTCAGGGGACACTGAAGCTTTCTTT CASSQDHLSGDTEAFF
TRBJ2-2 TRBD1 - TRBV5-4 TGTGCCAGCAGCTTGGACAGGGGGACCGGGGAGCTGTTTTTT CASSLDRGTGELFF
TRBJ1-1 TRBD1 - TRBV29-1 TGCAGCGTTGTGCCGGGACAGCAGAACACTGAAGCTTTCTTT CSVVPGQQNTEAFF
TRBJ1-1 - - TRBV19 TGTGCCAGTACCCTCACCCCAGGGTACACTGAAGCTTTCTTT CASTLTPGYTEAFF
TRBJ2-2 - - TRBV6-6 TGTGCCAGCCGGCCCAGGAGCACCGGGGAGCTGTTTTTT CASRPRSTGELFF
TRBJ2-7 - once TRBV20-1 TGCAGTTTCACACACCGCTACGAGCAGTACTTC CSFTHRYEQYF
TRBJ2-2 TRBD2 - TRBV4-2 TGTGCCAGCACTAGCGGGGCTATGAACACCGGGGAGCTGTTTTTT CASTSGAMNTGELFF
TRBJ1-1 - - TRBV12-3/TRBV12-4 TGTGCCAGCAGGGGGGACCGGAACACTGAAGCTTTCTTT CASRGDRNTEAFF
TRBJ1-6 - - TRBV13 TGTGCCAGCAGCTTACCCGGACGGGCTTCACCCCTCCACTTT CASSLPGRASPLHF
TRBJ2-1 - - TRBV23-1 TGCGCCCCCCAGGACCTGCGGGGCCGGGGCAATGAGCAGTTCTTC CAPQDLRGRGNEQFF
TRBJ2-1 - once TRBV11-1 TGTGCCAGCAGATCTACCGGGACAACTGGTGAGCAGTTCTTC CASRSTGTTGEQFF
TRBJ2-3 TRBD2 - TRBV6-5 TGTGCCATATCTAGCGGGGGGGCTTTTGATACGCAGTATTTT CAISSGGAFDTQYF
TRBJ2-2 - - TRBV4-1 TGCGCCAGCAGCCTCTCTGGAGCACCAGAAACCGGGGAGCTGTTTTTT CASSLSGAPETGELFF
TRBJ2-5 - - TRBV20-1 TGCAGTGCTAGAGATTGGGCAGATCAAGAGACCCAGTACTTC CSARDWADQETQYF
TRBJ2-6 - - TRBV5-1 TGCGCCAGCAGCCCCCAGGGCGTCTCTGGGGCCAACGTCCTGACTTTC CASSPQGVSGANVLTF
TRBJ2-7 - - TRBV7-9 TGTGCCAGCAGCTTTTCACCGACGGACAACTCCTACGAGCAGTACTTC CASSFSPTDNSYEQYF
TRBJ1-1 - - TRBV20-1 TGCAGTGCTAGGGATTCGACAGTAAACACTGAAGCTTTCTTT CSARDSTVNTEAFF
TRBJ1-5 - - TRBV6-2/TRBV6-3 TGTGCCAGCAGTTATAGGAGCAATCAGCCCCAGCATTTT CASSYRSNQPQHF
TRBJ2-5 - - TRBV29-1 TGCAGCGTTAACAAGGGAATGGGAGAGACCCAGTACTTC CSVNKGMGETQYF
TRBJ2-5 - once TRBV28 TGTGCCAGCAGGGCCCTTTTGAGAGGGGTGGAGACCCAGTACTTC CASRALLRGVETQYF
TRBJ1-1 TRBD1 few TRBV2 TGTGCCAGCAGTGGACAGGGAATGAACACTGAAGCTTTCTTT CASSGQGMNTEAFF
TRBJ1-2 - - TRBV2 TGTGCCAGCAGTGATCAACGTCGAGGCTACACCTTC CASSDQRRGYTF
TRBJ2-4 - - TRBV23-1 TGCGCCAGCAGTCAATCGGGGTTAGCAGGAACCAAAAACATTCAGTACTTC CASSQSGLAGTKNIQYF
TRBJ1-2 - - TRBV5-4 TGTGCCAGCAGCTTGGGAGACAGAGTTTCCGGCACCTTC CASSLGDRVSGTF
TRBJ2-5 - - TRBV6-5 TGTGCCAGCAGTTGGGGTTTACAAGAGACCCAGTACTTC CASSWGLQETQYF
TRBJ1-3 - - TRBV20-1 TGCAGTGCTCACCGGACGGCGGGAAACACCATATATTTT CSAHRTAGNTIYF
TRBJ2-6 - - TRBV5-1 TGCGCCAGCAGCCCCAGAACCACAGCAGGGTCCGACTCTGGGGCCAACGTCCTGACTTTC CASSPRTTAGSDSGANVLTF
TRBJ1-2 - - TRBV6-2/TRBV6-3 TGTGCCAGCAGTTACTCGGCCAAAGACTATGGCTACACCTTC CASSYSAKDYGYTF
TRBJ2-1 - - TRBV7-3 TGTGCCAGCAGCACGGGGATATACAATGAGCAGTTCTTC CASSTGIYNEQFF
TRBJ2-3 - - TRBV6-5 TGTGCCAGCAGCATCCGGGGGGCGGGAGATACGCAGTATTTT CASSIRGAGDTQYF
TRBJ2-5 TRBD1 - TRBV29-1 TGCAGCGTGCCTGGGACAGGGGTTCGAGAGACCCAGTACTTC CSVPGTGVRETQYF
TRBJ1-2 - - TRBV27 TGTGCCAGCAAATTGGGGGGCGAGGCTGGCGGCTACACCTTC CASKLGGEAGGYTF
TRBJ2-5 - - TRBV20-1 TGCAGTGCTAGACTAACGTACCAAGAGACCCAGTACTTC CSARLTYQETQYF
TRBJ1-2 TRBD1 - TRBV7-2 TGTGCCAGCAGCTTAAATGCAGGGGGCTATGGCTACACCTTC CASSLNAGGYGYTF
TRBJ1-2 - - TRBV20-1 TGCAGTGCTCGAACGAGAGGCTATGGCTACACCTTC CSARTRGYGYTF